This T cell receptor (beta chain) came from a study of T cell responses to AZD1222 COVID-19 vaccine. Clones were read by immunoSEQ multiplex PCR, and TCRdb kept only the in-frame ones, dropping some. The sample records 70,000 or so clones, about three quarters being singletons. Deletions cut 2 bases from V and 2 bases from J, with 7 bases between. The CDR3 length is 13 residues. Germline V lookup: CDR1 KGHSH, CDR2 LQKENI. The material was peripheral blood, obtained on day 0 of AZD1222 vaccination. The clonotype was recovered from an adult in good health. The J gene is TRBJ2-7, the V gene TRBV18; D call uncertain. The DNA for the CDR3 is TGTGCCAGCTCACCATTGACAACCTACGAGCAGTACTTC. This codes for CASSPLTTYEQYF.